This TCR beta chain was captured in a study of blood T cell repertoires in COVID-19. CDR1 and CDR2 (germline): SGHNT, YYREEE (reference sequence). V lost 4 bases to trimming and J lost 6 bases; unmatched junction nucleotides: 9. The CDR3 contains 16 residues. Profiling relied on immunoSEQ multiplex PCR, and the TCRdb table lists in-frame clones only, not all of them. The sample records around 200,000 clones, around 84% being singletons. V gene TRBV5-4 combines with J gene TRBJ2-2; 10 bases agree with TRBD1. Material for sequencing was peripheral blood. The origin of this receptor is a woman older than 75 with active or convalescent COVID-19. CDR3 DNA sequence: TGTGCCAGCAGCCCCGGGACAGGGGCGAGTTCCGGGGAGCTGTTTTTT. This codes for CASSPGTGASSGELFF.